The 11 T cell receptor beta chains listed next were all sequenced from one sample in a study of cytomegalovirus exposure and HLA in healthy donors. The PCR used 60 Vbeta and 13 Jbeta primers. Data came from immunoSEQ multiplex PCR; TCRdb stores just in-frame clones and leaves some out. The sample records approximately 100,000 clones, over 65% being singletons. The sequencing sample was made of PBMCs. These receptors were collected from a man between 25 and 39 years old in good health and CMV-seronegative.

The table lists this clone with a few counts. The chain is built from TRBV9 and TRBJ2-1; tentatively, D is TRBD2 (5 bases). The CDR3 totals 15 residues. The germline V gene has CDR1 SGDLS and CDR2 YYNGEE. Trimming shortened V by 0 bases and J by 7 bases, and 14 bases separated the two germline ends. The CDR3 is CASSVESSPRNEQFF. The CDR3 DNA follows: TGTGCCAGCAGCGTAGAGTCTAGCCCCCGGAATGAGCAGTTCTTC. Full variable domain (rest looked up from reference TRBV9 and TRBJ2-1): DSGVTQTPKHLITATGQRVTLRCSPRSGDLSVYWYQQSLDQGLQFLIQYYNGEERAKGNILERFSAQQFPDLHSELNLSSLELGDSALYFCASSVESSPRNEQFFGPGTRLTVL.

The J gene is TRBJ2-2, the V gene TRBV28; possibly TRBD1 for D (5 bases). The ends were cut back, 3 bases at V and 4 bases at J, with 12 bases in the middle. This CDR3 has 15 amino acids. Per germline, CDR1 MDHEN and CDR2 SYDVKM. CDR3 loop: CASSLWQGGTGELFF. The CDR3, as DNA: TGTGCCAGCAGTTTGTGGCAGGGCGGCACCGGGGAGCTGTTTTTT.

This clone showed up just a few times. The V gene is TRBV5-4, the J gene TRBJ2-1, with 14 bases matching TRBD2. CDR1 and CDR2 (germline): SGHNT, YYREEE (reference sequence). This CDR3 is 17 amino acids long. After removal of 3 bases from V and 7 bases from J, the junction contained 9 bases not matched to a gene. The CDR3 sequence is CASSSRTSGRSGNEQFF. The CDR3 DNA reads TGTGCCAGCAGCTCCAGGACTAGCGGGAGGTCAGGGAATGAGCAGTTCTTC. The full variable domain, in which reference TRBV5-4 and TRBJ2-1 provide the parts outside the CDR3, is ETGVTQSPTHLIKTRGQQVTLRCSSQSGHNTVSWYQQALGQGPQFIFQYYREEENGRGNFPPRFSGLQFPNYSSELNVNALELDDSALYLCASSSRTSGRSGNEQFFGPGTRLTVL.

This clone was seen a few times. The CDR3 is CASRWDGLGATDTQYF. In nucleotides, the CDR3 is TGTGCCAGCAGGTGGGACGGACTAGGGGCGACAGATACGCAGTATTTT. The rearrangement joins TRBV2 to TRBJ2-3; 7 nucleotides line up with TRBD2. This CDR3 region has 16 residues. CDR1 SNHLY and CDR2 FYNNEI come from the germline V gene. V trimming: 6 bases; J trimming: 3 bases; junction bases outside the gene matches: 12.

The chain recombines TRBV5-1 with TRBJ2-3, with 7 positions matching TRBD2. The V gene's germline CDR1 is SGHRS and CDR2 YFSETQ. The CDR3 is made up of 16 amino acids. V trimming: 0 bases; J trimming: 4 bases; junction bases outside the gene matches: 8. CDR3 nucleotide sequence: TGCGCCAGCAGCTTGGAGGGTTGGCGGGAGTCAGATACGCAGTATTTT. It is translated as CASSLEGWRESDTQYF.

The chain combines TRBV7-3 with TRBJ2-7; 11 bases line up with TRBD2. The CDR3 spans 14 residues. The trim removed 5 bases at V and 2 bases at J, leaving 2 bases unmatched. Germline lookup yields CDR1 SGHTA and CDR2 FQGTGA. The CDR3, as DNA: TGTGCCAGCAGCCCGACTAGCGGGACCTACGAGCAGTACTTC. Translated: CASSPTSGTYEQYF. Variable domain in full (rest from reference TRBV7-3 and TRBJ2-7): GAGVSQTPSNKVTEKGKYVELRCDPISGHTALYWYRQSLGQGPEFLIYFQGTGAADDSGLPNDRFFAVRPEGSVSTLKIQRTERGDSAVYLCASSPTSGTYEQYFGPGTRLTVT.

The CDR3 coding sequence is TGTGCCAGCAGCCTCTGGACTAGCGGGGGGCGGGATGAGCAGTTCTTC. Translating gives CASSLWTSGGRDEQFF. This chain joins TRBV11-1 and TRBJ2-1, with 14 bases that match TRBD2. Germline V gives CDR1 SGHAT, CDR2 FQDESV (reference sequence). V dropped 5 bases and J dropped 8; count of bases not matched to a gene: 8. This CDR3 region has 16 residues.

This chain connects TRBV6-1 to TRBJ2-7, with D perhaps TRBD2 (7 bases). CDR3 length: 14 residues. Trimming shortened V by 7 bases and J by 3 bases, and 16 bases separated the two germline ends. Germline V gene data show CDR1 as MNHNS and CDR2 as SASEGT. CDR3 nucleotide sequence: TGTGCCAGCAATCGCCGGGGGGCGCGCTACGAGCAGTACTTC. Encoded protein: CASNRRGARYEQYF.

The V gene is TRBV5-6, the J gene TRBJ1-2, with 10 positions matching TRBD1. CDR1 SGHDT and CDR2 YYEEEE come from the germline V gene. The CDR3 length is 16 residues. The V and J ends lost 3 bases and 6 bases, in that order; junction bases with no gene match: 11. CDR3 sequence: CASSWDRGSSLHGYTF. The CDR3, as DNA: TGTGCCAGCAGCTGGGACAGGGGTTCTTCTTTGCATGGCTACACCTTC.

This sequence joins TRBV19 and TRBJ2-1; 10 bases are shared with TRBD2. The ends lost 3 bases at V and 5 bases at J; junction bases unmatched: 19. This CDR3 has 20 residues. Germline V gene sequence: CDR1 LNHDA, CDR2 SQIVND (reference sequence). The CDR3 coding sequence is TGTGCCAGTAGTATCCATGGGCTAGCGGGAGCCACTGGGCTAAACAATGAGCAGTTCTTC. It yields the protein CASSIHGLAGATGLNNEQFF.

The V and J genes are TRBV11-3 and TRBJ2-2; 10 bases line up with TRBD1. The CDR3 sequence is 18 residues long. The V gene's germline CDR1 is SGHNT and CDR2 YENEEA. V gave up 1 base and J gave up 4 bases; unmatched junction bases: 9. The CDR3 loop is CASSLGPTGGSGTGELFF. CDR3 nucleotide sequence: TGTGCCAGCAGCTTAGGTCCGACAGGGGGCTCGGGCACCGGGGAGCTGTTTTTT.